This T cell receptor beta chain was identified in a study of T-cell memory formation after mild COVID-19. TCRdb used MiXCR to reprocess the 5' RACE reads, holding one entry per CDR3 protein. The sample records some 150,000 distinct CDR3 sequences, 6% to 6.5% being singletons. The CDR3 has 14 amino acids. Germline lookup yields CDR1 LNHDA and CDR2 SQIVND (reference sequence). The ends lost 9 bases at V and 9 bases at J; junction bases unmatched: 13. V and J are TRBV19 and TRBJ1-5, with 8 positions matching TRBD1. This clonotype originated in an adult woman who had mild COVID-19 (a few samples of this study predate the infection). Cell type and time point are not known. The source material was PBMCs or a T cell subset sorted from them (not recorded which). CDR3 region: CASRTGQGVRPQHF. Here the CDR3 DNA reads TGTGCCAGCAGGACAGGGCAGGGGGTTCGGCCCCAGCATTTT.